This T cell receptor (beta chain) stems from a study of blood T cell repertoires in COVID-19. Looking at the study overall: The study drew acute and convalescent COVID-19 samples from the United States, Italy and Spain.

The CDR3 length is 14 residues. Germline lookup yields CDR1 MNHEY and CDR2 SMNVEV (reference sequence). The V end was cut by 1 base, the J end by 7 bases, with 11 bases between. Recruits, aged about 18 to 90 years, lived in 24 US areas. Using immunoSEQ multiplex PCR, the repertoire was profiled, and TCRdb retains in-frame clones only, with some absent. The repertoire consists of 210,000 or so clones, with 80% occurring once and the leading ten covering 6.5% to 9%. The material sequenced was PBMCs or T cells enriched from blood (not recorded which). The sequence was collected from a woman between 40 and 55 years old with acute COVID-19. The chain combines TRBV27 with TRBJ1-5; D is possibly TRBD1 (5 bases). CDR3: CASSLWGGAQPQHF. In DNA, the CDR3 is TGTGCCAGCAGTTTATGGGGTGGGGCCCAGCCCCAGCATTTT.